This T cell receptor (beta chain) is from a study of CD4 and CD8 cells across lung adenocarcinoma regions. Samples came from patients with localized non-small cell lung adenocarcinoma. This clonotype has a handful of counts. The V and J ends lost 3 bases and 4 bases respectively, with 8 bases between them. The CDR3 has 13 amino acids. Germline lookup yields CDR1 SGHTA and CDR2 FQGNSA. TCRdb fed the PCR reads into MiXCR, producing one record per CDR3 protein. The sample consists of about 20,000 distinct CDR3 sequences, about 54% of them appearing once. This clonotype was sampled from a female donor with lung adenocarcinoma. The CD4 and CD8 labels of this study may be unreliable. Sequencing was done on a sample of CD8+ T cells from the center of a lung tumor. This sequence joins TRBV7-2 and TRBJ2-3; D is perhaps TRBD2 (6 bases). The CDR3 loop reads CASSLGGSDTQYF. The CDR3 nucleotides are TGTGCCAGCAGCTTGGGAGGCTCAGATACGCAGTATTTT.